The clone carrying this T cell receptor (beta chain) was observed a single time. Its target is unknown. The data stem from a study of immune cell composition in non-small cell lung cancer. Broader study findings: Adenocarcinomas with higher top tumour-associated clone frequency had more reactive TILs.

The ends were cut back, 0 bases at V and 5 bases at J, with 18 bases in the middle. This CDR3 region has 16 residues. Germline V gives CDR1 SGHRS, CDR2 YFSETQ. Generated by immunoSEQ multiplex PCR, the TCRdb table keeps only in-frame clones and is missing some. The sample comprises under 9,000 clones, roughly 62% of which are singletons, and over 7.5% rests with the top ten. Material: lung tumor tissue. The chain carries TRBV5-1 and TRBJ2-7; the D gene is possibly TRBD2 (7 bases). This receptor was taken from a human donor with non-small cell lung cancer. The CDR3 nucleotides are TGCGCCAGCAGCTTGGTTGGGGGCCTTCGGGGGGACGAGCAGTACTTC. This gives the protein CASSLVGGLRGDEQYF.